This T cell receptor beta chain was recovered during a study of blood T cell repertoires in COVID-19. Overall study context: Whether acute or convalescent, the COVID-19 samples came from the United States, Italy and Spain. The analysed material was cDNA or gDNA that came from T cells, B-cell-depleted T cells, or PBMCs.

Only in-frame clones appear in the TCRdb table, and some are missing; sequencing was by immunoSEQ multiplex PCR. The sample comprises approximately 70,000 clones, around 80% of which are singletons, and approximately 26% rests with the top ten. The V gene's germline CDR1 is WSHSY and CDR2 SAAADI. The CDR3 has 13 residues. Trimming cost V 4 bases and J 8 bases, with 9 bases left between them. The rearrangement uses TRBV10-2 and TRBJ1-6; unclear D gene. Specimen: peripheral blood. This receptor was taken from a man between 60 and 75 years old with active or convalescent COVID-19. The CDR3 loop is CASSVDIDSPLHF. CDR3 coding DNA: TGCGCCAGCAGTGTAGACATAGATTCACCCCTCCACTTT.